A single sample is the source of the 6 T cell receptor beta chains below, sequenced in a study of T cell changes during pregnancy in multiple sclerosis. Method: immunoSEQ multiplex PCR; TCRdb's copy keeps in-frame clones and lacks some. The table includes more than 30,000 clones, over 80% detected once. This sample comprised CD8+ T cells from peripheral blood mononuclear cells, obtained in the first trimester of pregnancy. The receptor source for this set is a female donor with multiple sclerosis, enrolled in a pregnancy study.

J is TRBJ2-1 and V is TRBV27; weak D call: TRBD1 (5 bases). CDR1 is MNHEY, CDR2 SMNVEV, per germline (reference sequence). CDR3 size: 16 residues. Trimming shortened V by 7 bases and J by 2 bases, and 18 bases separated the two germline ends. Written as DNA, the CDR3 is TGTGCCAGCACCAGGGCCGTGCCCCCACCCTACAATGAGCAGTTCTTC. Protein product: CASTRAVPPPYNEQFF.

The rearrangement uses TRBV6-1 and TRBJ2-7; TRBD2 is a possible D gene (6 bases). Germline assignment: CDR1 MNHNS and CDR2 SASEGT. The CDR3 runs 14 residues. V shed 6 bases and J shed 6 bases, with 18 bases lying between them. CDR3 nucleotide sequence: TGTGCCAGCAGCACCCAGGGCGGGGCGGGCGAGCAGTACTTC. Translated: CASSTQGGAGEQYF.

This clone has only a few counts. The J gene is TRBJ2-1, the V gene TRBV27, with 12 bases fitting TRBD2. CDR1 is MNHEY and CDR2 is SMNVEV in the germline V gene (reference sequence). The CDR3 length is 18 residues. The trim removed 4 bases at V and 1 base at J, leaving 8 bases unmatched. The DNA for the CDR3 is TGTGCCAGCAGTTCCTTGCTAGCGGGGGGGCAATCCTACAATGAGCAGTTCTTC. As protein: CASSSLLAGGQSYNEQFF.

V gene TRBV6-5 combines with J gene TRBJ2-7; TRBD2 agrees at 8 bases. The CDR3 covers 15 residues. V gave up 7 bases and J gave up 0 bases; unmatched junction bases: 8. Germline lookup yields CDR1 MNHEY and CDR2 SVGAGI. The CDR3 region is CASNQVAGSSYEQYF. The CDR3, as DNA: TGTGCCAGCAACCAGGTAGCGGGGAGCTCCTACGAGCAGTACTTC.

The chain couples TRBV11-3 to TRBJ1-1, with 8 bases that match TRBD1. Trimming at V came to 5 bases and at J to 6 bases, leaving 11 bases not matched to a gene. CDR3 length: 15 residues. Germline CDR1 and CDR2: SGHNT and YENEEA. This chain's CDR3 is CASSGRQGSGSEAFF. The CDR3 DNA reads as TGTGCCAGCAGCGGACGACAGGGGTCTGGATCTGAAGCTTTCTTT.

This chain joins TRBV5-6 and TRBJ1-6; D is perhaps TRBD1 (5 bases). The germline gives CDR1 SGHDT, CDR2 YYEEEE. V lost 0 bases, J lost 17 bases, and 18 bases lay in between. CDR3 size: 14 residues. The CDR3 loop reads CASSLALGGDEVHF. CDR3 coding DNA: TGTGCCAGCAGCTTGGCCCTCGGGGGTGATGAAGTCCACTTT.